A single sample is the source of the 26 T cell receptor beta chains below, sequenced in a study of beta chain features in type 1 diabetes. The study reverse transcribed the entire isolated RNA, so it sequenced expressed TCRB transcripts. Clones were sequenced by immunoSEQ multiplex PCR, and TCRdb holds only the in-frame ones, with some missing. The sample consists of about 450,000 clones, 9.5% to 12% of them appearing once. The sequenced material came from naive CD4+ T cells from blood. These receptor sequences come from a woman younger than 35 in good health.

A few counts support this clone. V and J are TRBV7-6 and TRBJ1-2, with D tentatively TRBD1 (5 bases). This CDR3 region has 13 residues. V lost 4 bases and J lost 5, with 11 bases in between. Germline values: CDR1 SGHVS, CDR2 FNYEAQ. The CDR3 DNA reads TGTGCCAGCAGCTCGGGACGGATTTATGGCTACACCTTC. Translation gives CASSSGRIYGYTF.

V is TRBV25-1 and J is TRBJ1-6; D is ambiguous. This CDR3 has 15 amino acids. The V gene's germline CDR1 is MGHDK and CDR2 SYGVNS. The V gene lost 1 base and the J gene lost 6 bases, with 10 bases spanning the gap. The CDR3 coding sequence is TGTGCCAGCAGTGAATGGGCGCTGAGTAATTCACCCCTCCACTTT. Protein sequence: CASSEWALSNSPLHF.

This clone appeared a few times. For the CDR3, the DNA is TGCGCCAGCAGCTTGGTGAGAGATTCTGGGGCCAACGTCCTGACTTTC. Translating gives CASSLVRDSGANVLTF. The V call is TRBV5-1, the J call TRBJ2-6; D call uncertain. The V end was cut by 0 bases, the J end by 1 base, with 8 bases between. Per the germline V gene, CDR1 is SGHRS and CDR2 is YFSETQ. The CDR3 has 16 amino acids.

The V and J genes are TRBV9 and TRBJ2-2; D might be TRBD1 (6 bases). Germline CDR1 SGDLS, CDR2 YYNGEE. This CDR3 has 14 residues. V lost 4 bases, J lost 2 bases, and 9 bases lay in between. CDR3 loop: CASSPGTNTGELFF. The CDR3 DNA reads TGTGCCAGCAGCCCCGGGACAAACACCGGGGAGCTGTTTTTT.

The V gene is TRBV19, the J gene TRBJ2-1, with 13 bases fitting TRBD2. Germline loops: CDR1 LNHDA, CDR2 SQIVND (reference sequence). V shed 10 bases and J 12 bases; nucleotides not matched to a gene: 12. The CDR3 totals 14 residues. CDR3 region: CATRTSGRVKGQFF. The CDR3 nucleotides are TGTGCCACACGGACTAGCGGGAGAGTTAAAGGGCAGTTCTTC.

This clone was recorded a few times. The chain couples TRBV5-5 to TRBJ2-7; D gene uncertain. The CDR3 length is 13 residues. V lost 2 bases and J lost 9, with 15 bases in between. CDR1 and CDR2 (germline): SGHKS, YYEKEE (reference sequence). The CDR3: CASSLDPLWPQYF. Written as DNA, the CDR3 is TGTGCCAGCAGCTTAGACCCCCTGTGGCCGCAGTACTTC.

This clone was picked up a small number of times. The chain couples TRBV25-1 to TRBJ1-6; 9 positions agree with TRBD1. After removal of 4 bases from V and 11 bases from J, the junction contained 6 bases not matched to a gene. The CDR3 consists of 14 residues. Per germline, CDR1 MGHDK and CDR2 SYGVNS. Written as DNA, the CDR3 is TGTGCCAGCAGTGGGGGACAGGGCTTTGCACCCCTCCACTTT. Translation: CASSGGQGFAPLHF.

The chain joins TRBV7-2 to TRBJ2-6; D perhaps matches TRBD2 (6 bases). CDR1 and CDR2 (germline): SGHTA, FQGNSA. The CDR3 sequence is 16 residues long. V was clipped by 1 base and J by 0 bases, with 7 bases between them. The CDR3 coding sequence is TGTGCCAGCAGCTTAGTCGGGAGCTCTGGGGCCAACGTCCTGACTTTC. It translates to CASSLVGSSGANVLTF.

This clone came up a few times. The chain links TRBV7-9 to TRBJ2-6, with D perhaps given as TRBD1 or TRBD2 (6 bases each). This CDR3 comprises 17 residues. Between the trimmed V and J ends, which lost 4 bases and 1 base, there was a span of 14 bases. Germline CDR1 SEHNR, CDR2 FQNEAQ (reference sequence). CDR3 DNA sequence: TGTGCCAGCAGCTCCTCCCGGGGGCTATCTGGGGCCAACGTCCTGACTTTC. It yields the protein CASSSSRGLSGANVLTF.

This clone was found a few times. V and J are TRBV29-1 and TRBJ2-1; no definite D call. Trimming left V 4 bases short and J 5 bases short, with 15 bases between. The CDR3 runs to 14 residues. Germline V gene sequence: CDR1 SQVTM, CDR2 ANQGSEA. CDR3 sequence (DNA): TGCAGCGTTGGTGGTAAGGAAGCCAACAATGAGCAGTTCTTC. This sequence encodes CSVGGKEANNEQFF.

V gene TRBV6-6 combines with J gene TRBJ2-7; a weak D match, TRBD2 (7 bases). The germline gives CDR1 MNHNY, CDR2 SVGAGI (reference sequence). Trimming shortened V by 2 bases and J by 5 bases, and 16 bases separated the two germline ends. The CDR3 covers 15 residues. DNA of the CDR3: TGTGCCAGCAGTTACCTCGGGGGGCGGTGGGACGAGCAGTACTTC. This translates into CASSYLGGRWDEQYF.

This clone has more than one count but fewer than ten. This chain links TRBV23-1 with TRBJ1-5; 7 positions agree with TRBD1. TRBV23-1 belongs to the ORF category, with a function that is uncertain. CDR3 length: 19 amino acids. With V trimmed by 3 bases and J by 0 bases, 14 bases remained unmatched. For the CDR3, the DNA is TGCGCCAGCAGTCAGTTCCCGGGACAGTCGGTCTCTAGCAATCAGCCCCAGCATTTT. It codes for CASSQFPGQSVSSNQPQHF.

Concerning this clone itself: This specimen includes other DNA sequences encoding the same CDR3. CDR3 residues: CSAREGYGYTF. CDR3 bases: TGCAGTGCTAGAGAAGGTTATGGCTACACCTTC. The V call is TRBV20-1, the J call TRBJ1-2; D gene unclear. CDR1 DFQATT and CDR2 SNEGSKA come from the germline V gene (reference sequence). V shed 0 bases and J shed 5 bases, with 4 bases lying between them. This CDR3 spans 11 amino acids.

This chain uses TRBV4-3 with TRBJ1-2, with 9 bases that match TRBD1. Germline CDR1 is LGHNA and CDR2 is YSLEER. The CDR3 contains 18 residues. V shed 0 bases, J shed 6 bases, and the junction held 14 bases outside the gene matches. The CDR3 loop reads CASSQDTSWTGVAHGYTF. The CDR3 nucleotides read TGCGCCAGCAGCCAAGATACATCCTGGACAGGGGTTGCGCATGGCTACACCTTC.

This clone was counted a few times. This chain connects TRBV7-2 to TRBJ2-7; no clear D gene. Germline CDR1 and CDR2: SGHTA and FQGNSA. The CDR3 extends over 13 amino acids. The V end was cut by 1 base, the J end by 6 bases, with 10 bases between. CDR3 in DNA: TGTGCCAGCAGCTTAGTCCCCCAGGTCGAGCAGTACGTC. Amino acid sequence: CASSLVPQVEQYV.

CDR3 amino acids: CAWSESIGELFF. Here the CDR3 DNA reads TGTGCCTGGAGTGAGAGCATCGGGGAGCTGTTTTTT. The chain carries TRBV30 and TRBJ2-2; D is unclear. V lost 1 base to trimming and J lost 7 bases, with 7 bases between them. Germline-derived CDR1 and CDR2 are GTSNPN and SVGIG (reference sequence). The CDR3 covers 12 residues.

The V call is TRBV7-9, the J call TRBJ2-5; D not certain. Between the trimmed V and J ends, which lost 8 bases and 5 bases, there was a span of 12 bases. This CDR3 spans 12 amino acids. CDR1 SEHNR and CDR2 FQNEAQ come from the germline V gene (reference sequence). CDR3 in DNA: TGTGCCAGCGGGGTACAGACGGAGACCCAGTACTTC. Protein sequence: CASGVQTETQYF.

The genes are TRBV9 and TRBJ2-6; tentative D call: TRBD1 (6 bases). Germline V gene sequence: CDR1 SGDLS, CDR2 YYNGEE. The CDR3 sequence is 18 residues long. V was shortened by 0 bases and J by 0 bases, with 13 bases between the two germline ends. The DNA for the CDR3 is TGTGCCAGCAGCGTAGTGGACAGTCTACCCTCTGGGGCCAACGTCCTGACTTTC. Protein product: CASSVVDSLPSGANVLTF. The whole variable domain, filled in from reference TRBV9 and TRBJ2-6, reads DSGVTQTPKHLITATGQRVTLRCSPRSGDLSVYWYQQSLDQGLQFLIQYYNGEERAKGNILERFSAQQFPDLHSELNLSSLELGDSALYFCASSVVDSLPSGANVLTFGAGSRLTVL.

This clone was recorded a few times. This chain links TRBV5-4 with TRBJ2-3; D not certain. V shed 1 base and J shed 1 base, with 7 bases lying between them. CDR1 and CDR2 from the germline V gene are SGHNT and YYREEE (reference sequence). CDR3 length equals 14 residues. As DNA, the CDR3 is TGTGCCAGCAGCTTGATGTCGGGCACAGATACGCAGTATTTT. It encodes CASSLMSGTDTQYF.

The gene calls are TRBV7-3 and TRBJ2-2, with 9 nucleotides matching TRBD2. J gave up 1 base and V 2 bases, and 2 bases lay outside the gene matches. In germline, CDR1 is SGHTA, CDR2 FQGTGA. This CDR3 has 16 residues. The CDR3 coding sequence is TGTGCCAGCAGCTTACTAGCGGGGTGGAACACCGGGGAGCTGTTTTTT. This sequence encodes CASSLLAGWNTGELFF.

The chain employs TRBV7-2 and TRBJ2-7; no reliable D call. The germline CDR1 and CDR2 sequences are SGHTA and FQGNSA. The V end was cut by 2 bases, the J end by 3 bases, with 11 bases between. This CDR3 is built from 14 residues. The CDR3 coding sequence is TGTGCCAGCAGCTTAACCAATTTTAACTACGAGCAGTACTTC. Translating it yields CASSLTNFNYEQYF.

This clone has a handful of counts. The chain uses TRBV12-5 and TRBJ2-5, with unresolved D. CDR3 size: 13 residues. Germline CDR1 is LGHNT and CDR2 is FRNRAP. Trimming left V 3 bases short and J 5 bases short, with 10 bases between. CDR3 nucleotide sequence: TGTGCTAGTGGTTTATTGTTATCTGAGACCCAGTACTTC. The encoded protein is CASGLLLSETQYF.

This clone was seen more than once but under ten times. The CDR3 here is CASSQGRLDTQYF. CDR3 sequence (DNA): TGTGCCAGCAGCCAAGGAAGATTGGATACGCAGTATTTT. The chain uses TRBV4-2 and TRBJ2-3; unclear D gene. Trimming shortened V by 1 base and J by 6 bases, and 8 bases separated the two germline ends. Germline lookup yields CDR1 LGHNA and CDR2 YNFKEQ. This CDR3 is 13 amino acids long.

This clone was observed a few times. V usage is TRBV2 and J usage is TRBJ1-5; possibly TRBD1 for D (5 bases). The CDR3 is 12 residues long. The V end was cut by 6 bases, the J end by 9 bases, with 12 bases between. Germline CDR1 and CDR2: SNHLY and FYNNEI. The CDR3, as DNA: TGTGCCAGCAGCAGGGAAGAGGGGCCCCAGCATTTT. It translates to CASSREEGPQHF.

This sequence joins TRBV7-2 and TRBJ1-6; D might be TRBD1 (6 bases). Trimming left V 1 base short and J 10 bases short, with 20 bases between. The CDR3 runs to 17 residues. Per the germline V gene, CDR1 is SGHTA and CDR2 is FQGNSA. The CDR3 sequence: CASSLGLRGTSGSPLHF. CDR3 DNA: TGTGCCAGCAGCTTAGGCCTCAGGGGCACCTCGGGGTCACCCCTCCACTTT.

A few counts support this clone. J is TRBJ2-2 and V is TRBV4-2; TRBD1 agrees at 7 bases. Germline V gives CDR1 LGHNA, CDR2 YNFKEQ. V lost 0 bases, J lost 1 base, and 2 bases stayed unmatched. CDR3 size: 16 residues. This CDR3 reads CASSQEGTVNTGELFF. Here the CDR3 DNA reads TGTGCCAGCAGCCAAGAAGGGACAGTGAACACCGGGGAGCTGTTTTTT.